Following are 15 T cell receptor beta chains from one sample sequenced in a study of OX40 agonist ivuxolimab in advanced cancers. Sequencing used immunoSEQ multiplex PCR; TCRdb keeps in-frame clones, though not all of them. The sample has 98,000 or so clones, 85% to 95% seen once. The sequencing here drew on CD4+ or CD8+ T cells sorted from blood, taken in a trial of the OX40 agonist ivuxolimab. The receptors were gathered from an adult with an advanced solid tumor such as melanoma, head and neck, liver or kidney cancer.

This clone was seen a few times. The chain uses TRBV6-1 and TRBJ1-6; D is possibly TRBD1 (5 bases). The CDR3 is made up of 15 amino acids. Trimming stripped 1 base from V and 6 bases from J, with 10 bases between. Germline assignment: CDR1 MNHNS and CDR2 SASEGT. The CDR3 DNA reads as TGTGCCAGCAGTGAAGTCGCTGACAGTAATTCACCCCTCCACTTT. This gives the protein CASSEVADSNSPLHF.

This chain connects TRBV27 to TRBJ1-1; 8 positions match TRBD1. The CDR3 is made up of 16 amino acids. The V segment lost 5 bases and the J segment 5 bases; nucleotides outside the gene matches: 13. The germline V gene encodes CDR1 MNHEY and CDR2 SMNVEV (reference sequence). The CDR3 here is CASSASLDRGLTEAFF. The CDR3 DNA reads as TGTGCCAGCAGTGCTTCGCTTGACAGGGGATTGACTGAAGCTTTCTTT.

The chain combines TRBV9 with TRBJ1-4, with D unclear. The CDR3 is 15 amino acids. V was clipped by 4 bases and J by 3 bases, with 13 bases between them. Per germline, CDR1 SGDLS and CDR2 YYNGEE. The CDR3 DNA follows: TGTGCCAGCAGCCCTCGTTCAGCACCTAATGAAAAACTGTTTTTT. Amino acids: CASSPRSAPNEKLFF.

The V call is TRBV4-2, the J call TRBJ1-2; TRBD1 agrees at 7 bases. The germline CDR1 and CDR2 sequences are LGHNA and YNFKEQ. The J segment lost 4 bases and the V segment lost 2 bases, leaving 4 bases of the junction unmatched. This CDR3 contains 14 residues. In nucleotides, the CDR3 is TGTGCCAGCAGCCAACAACAGGGGAGCTATGGCTACACCTTC. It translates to CASSQQQGSYGYTF.

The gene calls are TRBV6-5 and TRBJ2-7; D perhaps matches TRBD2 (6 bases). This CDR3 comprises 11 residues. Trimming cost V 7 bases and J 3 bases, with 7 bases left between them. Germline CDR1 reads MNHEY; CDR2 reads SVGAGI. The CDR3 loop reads CASTSVYEQYF. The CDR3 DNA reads TGTGCCAGCACTAGCGTCTACGAGCAGTACTTC.

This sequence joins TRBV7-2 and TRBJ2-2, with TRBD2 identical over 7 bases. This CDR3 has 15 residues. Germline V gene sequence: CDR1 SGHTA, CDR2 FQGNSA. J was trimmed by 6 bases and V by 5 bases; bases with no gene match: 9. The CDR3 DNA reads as TGTGCCAGCAGCGCCAGAGGTGCGGGGGCCGGGGAGCTGTTTTTT. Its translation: CASSARGAGAGELFF.

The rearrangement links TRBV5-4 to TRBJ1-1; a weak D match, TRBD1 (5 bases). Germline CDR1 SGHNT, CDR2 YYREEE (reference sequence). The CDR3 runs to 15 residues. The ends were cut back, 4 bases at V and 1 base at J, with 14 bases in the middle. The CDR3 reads CASSQGKAPNTEAFF. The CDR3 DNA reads TGTGCCAGCAGCCAGGGTAAGGCCCCGAACACTGAAGCTTTCTTT.

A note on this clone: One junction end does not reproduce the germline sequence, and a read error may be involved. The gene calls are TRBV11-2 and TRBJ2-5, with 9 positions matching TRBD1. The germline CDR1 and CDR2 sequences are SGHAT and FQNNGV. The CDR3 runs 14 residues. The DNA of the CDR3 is TGTGCCAGCAGTTTAGACAGGGGGGGAGAGACCCAGTACTTC. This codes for CASSLDRGGETQYF.

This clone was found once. CDR3 in DNA: TGTGCCAGCTCACCACCGGAGGGTAGAGGAGAGACCCAGTACTTC. Translated: CASSPPEGRGETQYF. The chain couples TRBV18 to TRBJ2-5; the D gene is possibly TRBD2 (6 bases). V was pared by 0 bases and J by 4 bases, with 12 bases between. Germline CDR1 and CDR2: KGHSH and LQKENI. The length of the CDR3 is 15 residues.

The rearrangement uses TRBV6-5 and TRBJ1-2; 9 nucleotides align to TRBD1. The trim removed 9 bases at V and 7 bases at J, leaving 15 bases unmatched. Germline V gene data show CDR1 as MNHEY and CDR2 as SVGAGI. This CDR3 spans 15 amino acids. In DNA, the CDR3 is TGTGCCAGTAGACCCGATCGGACAGGGGCCGCTGGCTACACCTTC. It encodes CASRPDRTGAAGYTF.

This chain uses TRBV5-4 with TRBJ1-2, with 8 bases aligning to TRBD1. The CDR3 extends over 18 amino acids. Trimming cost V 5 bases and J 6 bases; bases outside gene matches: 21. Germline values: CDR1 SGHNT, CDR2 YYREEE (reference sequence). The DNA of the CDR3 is TGTGCCAGCAGACCCAACAACAGGGGGAATTTCCTTTCGGATGGCTACACCTTC. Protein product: CASRPNNRGNFLSDGYTF.

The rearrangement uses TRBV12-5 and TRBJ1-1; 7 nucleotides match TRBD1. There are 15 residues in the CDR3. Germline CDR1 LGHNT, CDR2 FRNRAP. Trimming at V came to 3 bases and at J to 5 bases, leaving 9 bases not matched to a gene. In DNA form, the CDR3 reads TGTGCTAGTGGTTTAGGTTCAGGGGGACGAACTGAAGCTTTCTTT. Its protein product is CASGLGSGGRTEAFF. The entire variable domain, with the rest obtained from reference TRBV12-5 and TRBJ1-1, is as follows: DARVTQTPRHKVTEMGQEVTMRCQPILGHNTVFWYRQTMMQGLELLAYFRNRAPLDDSGMPKDRFSAEMPDATLATLKIQPSEPRDSAVYFCASGLGSGGRTEAFFGQGTRLTVV.

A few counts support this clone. The CDR3 DNA follows: TGTGCCAGCAGGCGGTCCACTAATGAAAAACTGTTTTTT. The encoded protein is CASRRSTNEKLFF. The chain couples TRBV5-5 to TRBJ1-4; no definite D call. Germline V CDR1 and CDR2: SGHKS, YYEKEE (reference sequence). V was shortened by 5 bases and J by 2 bases, with 7 bases between the two germline ends. This CDR3 contains 13 residues.

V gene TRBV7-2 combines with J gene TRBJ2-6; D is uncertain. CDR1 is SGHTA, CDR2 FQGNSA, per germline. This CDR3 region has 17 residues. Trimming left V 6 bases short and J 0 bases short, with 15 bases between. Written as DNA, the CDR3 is TGTGCCAGCAGTCAAAGTTTCAGAGCCTCTGGGGCCAACGTCCTGACTTTC. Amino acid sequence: CASSQSFRASGANVLTF.

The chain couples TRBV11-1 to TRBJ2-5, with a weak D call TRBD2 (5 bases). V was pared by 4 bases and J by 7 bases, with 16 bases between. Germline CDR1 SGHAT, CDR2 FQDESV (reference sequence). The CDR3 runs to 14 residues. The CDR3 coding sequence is TGTGCCAGCAGCTCCCCCGGGCGTGGAGGGACCCAGTACTTC. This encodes CASSSPGRGGTQYF.